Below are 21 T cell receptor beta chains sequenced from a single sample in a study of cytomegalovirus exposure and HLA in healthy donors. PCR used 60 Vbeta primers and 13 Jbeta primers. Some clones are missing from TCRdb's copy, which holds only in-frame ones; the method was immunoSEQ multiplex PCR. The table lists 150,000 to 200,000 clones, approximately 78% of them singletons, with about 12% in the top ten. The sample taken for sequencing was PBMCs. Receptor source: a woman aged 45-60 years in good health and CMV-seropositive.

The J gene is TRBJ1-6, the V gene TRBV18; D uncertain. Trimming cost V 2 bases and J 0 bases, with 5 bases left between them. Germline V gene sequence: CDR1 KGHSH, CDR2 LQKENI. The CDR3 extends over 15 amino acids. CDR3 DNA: TGTGCCAGCTCACCAAAGAGCTCCTATAATTCACCCCTCCACTTT. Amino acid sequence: CASSPKSSYNSPLHF.

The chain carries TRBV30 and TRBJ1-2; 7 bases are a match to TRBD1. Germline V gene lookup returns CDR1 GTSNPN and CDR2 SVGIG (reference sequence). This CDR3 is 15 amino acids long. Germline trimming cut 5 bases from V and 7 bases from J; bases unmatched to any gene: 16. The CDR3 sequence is CAWDRDVGEVGGYTF. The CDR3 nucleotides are TGTGCCTGGGACAGGGATGTGGGCGAGGTCGGTGGCTACACCTTC.

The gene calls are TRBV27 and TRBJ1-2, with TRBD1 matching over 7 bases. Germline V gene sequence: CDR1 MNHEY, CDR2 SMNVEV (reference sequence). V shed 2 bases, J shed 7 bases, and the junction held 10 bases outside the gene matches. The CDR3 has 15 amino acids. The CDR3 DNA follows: TGTGCCAGCAGTTTAGGTGTGACAGGGAATTCTGGCTACACCTTC. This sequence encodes CASSLGVTGNSGYTF.

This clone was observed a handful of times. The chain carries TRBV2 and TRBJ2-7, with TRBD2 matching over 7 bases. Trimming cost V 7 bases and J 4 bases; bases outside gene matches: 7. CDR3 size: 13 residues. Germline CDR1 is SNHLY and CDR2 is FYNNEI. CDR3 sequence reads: CASKRGLDYEQYF. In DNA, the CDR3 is TGTGCCAGCAAGCGGGGACTCGATTACGAGCAGTACTTC.

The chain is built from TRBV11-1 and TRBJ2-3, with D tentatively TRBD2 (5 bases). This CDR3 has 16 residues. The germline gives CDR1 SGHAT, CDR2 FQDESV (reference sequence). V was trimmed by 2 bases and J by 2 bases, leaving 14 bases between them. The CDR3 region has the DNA TGTGCCAGCAGCTTAAGGCGGGTGGATATCACAGATACGCAGTATTTT. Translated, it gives CASSLRRVDITDTQYF.

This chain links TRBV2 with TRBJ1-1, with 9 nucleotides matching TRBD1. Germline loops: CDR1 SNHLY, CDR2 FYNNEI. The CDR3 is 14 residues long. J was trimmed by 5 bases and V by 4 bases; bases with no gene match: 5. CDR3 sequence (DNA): TGTGCCAGCAGTGGGGACAGGGTAAGAACTGAAGCTTTCTTT. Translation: CASSGDRVRTEAFF.

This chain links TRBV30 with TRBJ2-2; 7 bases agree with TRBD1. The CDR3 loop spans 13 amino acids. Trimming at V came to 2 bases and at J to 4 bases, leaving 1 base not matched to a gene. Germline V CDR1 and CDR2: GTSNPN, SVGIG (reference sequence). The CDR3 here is CAWSPGGTGELFF. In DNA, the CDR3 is TGTGCCTGGAGTCCAGGGGGCACCGGGGAGCTGTTTTTT.

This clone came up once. CDR3 protein: CASSLTARGYEQYF. CDR3 coding DNA: TGTGCCAGCAGCTTAACGGCGAGAGGCTACGAGCAGTACTTC. The rearrangement joins TRBV7-4 to TRBJ2-7; D is unclear. Deletions cut 2 bases from V and 3 bases from J, with 11 bases between. This CDR3 has 14 amino acids. The germline V gene encodes CDR1 SGHVT and CDR2 SQSDAQ. Variable domain in full (rest from reference TRBV7-4 and TRBJ2-7): GAGVSQSPRYKVAKRGRDVALRCDSISGHVTLYWYRQTLGQGSEVLTYSQSDAQRDKSGRPSGRFSAERPERSVSTLKIQRTEQGDSAVYLCASSLTARGYEQYFGPGTRLTVT.

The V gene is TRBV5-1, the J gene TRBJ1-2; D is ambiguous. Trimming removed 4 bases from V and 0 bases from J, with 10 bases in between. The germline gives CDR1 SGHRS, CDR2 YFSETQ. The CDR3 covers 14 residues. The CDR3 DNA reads TGCGCCAGCAGCCCGGGAGGGACTAACTATGGCTACACCTTC. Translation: CASSPGGTNYGYTF.

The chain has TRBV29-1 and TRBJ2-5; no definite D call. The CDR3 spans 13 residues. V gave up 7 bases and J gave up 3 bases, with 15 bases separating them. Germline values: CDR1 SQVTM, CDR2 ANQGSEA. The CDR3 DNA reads TGCAGCGCCTTGACACATCTGAAAGAGACCCAGTACTTC. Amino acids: CSALTHLKETQYF.

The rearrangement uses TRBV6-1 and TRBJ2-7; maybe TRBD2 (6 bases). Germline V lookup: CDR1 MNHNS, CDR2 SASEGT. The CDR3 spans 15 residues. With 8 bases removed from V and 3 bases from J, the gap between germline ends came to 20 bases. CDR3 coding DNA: TGTGCCAGCCGGAGGGTGGTCTCTGGGGTCTACGAGCAGTACTTC. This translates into CASRRVVSGVYEQYF.

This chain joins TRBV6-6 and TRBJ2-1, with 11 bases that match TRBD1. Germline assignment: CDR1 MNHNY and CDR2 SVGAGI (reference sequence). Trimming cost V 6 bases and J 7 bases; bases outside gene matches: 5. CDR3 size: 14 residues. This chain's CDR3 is CASRSGTGGNEQFF. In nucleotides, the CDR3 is TGTGCCAGCAGATCCGGGACAGGGGGGAATGAGCAGTTCTTC.

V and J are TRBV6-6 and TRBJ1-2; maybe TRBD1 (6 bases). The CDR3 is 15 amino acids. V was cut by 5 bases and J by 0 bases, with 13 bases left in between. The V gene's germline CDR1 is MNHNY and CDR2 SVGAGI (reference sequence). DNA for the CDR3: TGTGCCAGCAGTCCTCCGGACAGCTCTAACTATGGCTACACCTTC. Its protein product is CASSPPDSSNYGYTF.

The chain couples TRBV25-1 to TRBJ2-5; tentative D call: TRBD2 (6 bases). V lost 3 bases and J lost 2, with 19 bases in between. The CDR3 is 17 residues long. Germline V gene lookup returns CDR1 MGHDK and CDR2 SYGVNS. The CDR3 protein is CASSDLDGAGRQETQYF. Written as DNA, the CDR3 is TGTGCCAGCAGTGATTTGGACGGGGCCGGGAGACAAGAGACCCAGTACTTC.

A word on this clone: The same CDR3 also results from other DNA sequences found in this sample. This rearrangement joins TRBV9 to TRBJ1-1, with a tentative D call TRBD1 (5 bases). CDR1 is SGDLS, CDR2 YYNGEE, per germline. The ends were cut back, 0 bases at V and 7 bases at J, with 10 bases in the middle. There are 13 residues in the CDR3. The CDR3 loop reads CASSVVETGEAFF. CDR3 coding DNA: TGTGCCAGCAGCGTAGTCGAAACAGGTGAAGCTTTCTTT.

DNA for the CDR3: TGTGCCAGCAGTGTGGGGGCTTGGGGGGGCTCAGATACGCAGTATTTT. It codes for CASSVGAWGGSDTQYF. The V and J genes are TRBV6-1 and TRBJ2-3, with D perhaps TRBD2 (7 bases). Germline V gene sequence: CDR1 MNHNS, CDR2 SASEGT. The length of the CDR3 is 16 residues. V dropped 4 bases and J dropped 4 bases, with 18 bases sitting between them.

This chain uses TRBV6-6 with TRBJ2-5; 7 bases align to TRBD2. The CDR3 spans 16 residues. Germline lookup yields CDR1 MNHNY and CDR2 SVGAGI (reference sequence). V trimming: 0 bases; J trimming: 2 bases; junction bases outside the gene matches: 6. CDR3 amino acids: CASSYSGRGYQETQYF. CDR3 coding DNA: TGTGCCAGCAGTTACTCTGGGCGGGGGTATCAAGAGACCCAGTACTTC.

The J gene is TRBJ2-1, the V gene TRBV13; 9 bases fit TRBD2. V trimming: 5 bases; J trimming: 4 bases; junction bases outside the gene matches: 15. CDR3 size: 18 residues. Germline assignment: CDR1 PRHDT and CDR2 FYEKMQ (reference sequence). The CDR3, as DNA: TGTGCCAGCAGCCCCCTAGCCTCTAGCGGGGCTATTTACAATGAGCAGTTCTTC. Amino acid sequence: CASSPLASSGAIYNEQFF. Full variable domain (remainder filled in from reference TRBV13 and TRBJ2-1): AAGVIQSPRHLIKEKRETATLKCYPIPRHDTVYWYQQGPGQDPQFLISFYEKMQSDKGSIPDRFSAQQFSDYHSELNMSSLELGDSALYFCASSPLASSGAIYNEQFFGPGTRLTVL.

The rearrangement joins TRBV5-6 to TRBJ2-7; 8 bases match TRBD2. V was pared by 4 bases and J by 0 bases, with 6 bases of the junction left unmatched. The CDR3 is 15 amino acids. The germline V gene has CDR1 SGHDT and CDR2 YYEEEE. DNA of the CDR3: TGTGCCAGCAGCCTTAGCGGGGCTCCCTCCTACGAGCAGTACTTC. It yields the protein CASSLSGAPSYEQYF.

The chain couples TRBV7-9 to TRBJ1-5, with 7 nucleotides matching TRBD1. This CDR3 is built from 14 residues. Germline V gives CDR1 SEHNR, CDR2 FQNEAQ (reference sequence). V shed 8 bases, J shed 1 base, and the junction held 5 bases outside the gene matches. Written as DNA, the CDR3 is TGTGCCAGCGGGGCAGGGGGAAGCAATCAGCCCCAGCATTTT. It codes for CASGAGGSNQPQHF.

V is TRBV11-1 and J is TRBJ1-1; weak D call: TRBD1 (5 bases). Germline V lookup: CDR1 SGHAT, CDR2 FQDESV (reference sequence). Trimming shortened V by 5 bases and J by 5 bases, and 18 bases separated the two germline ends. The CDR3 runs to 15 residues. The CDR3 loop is CASSADPSGGTEAFF. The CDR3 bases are TGTGCCAGCAGCGCCGACCCGAGCGGGGGAACTGAAGCTTTCTTT.